The T cell receptor beta chain under discussion was sequenced for a study of cytomegalovirus exposure and HLA in healthy donors. About the research overall: In terms of ancestry, the Caucasian-associated cluster contained around 79% of the approximately 430 genotyped donors. Study-wide findings and caveats: DRB1 had the most TCR associations and HLA-C the fewest, a later analysis found, with rates varying by HLA locus.

In germline, CDR1 is SQVTM, CDR2 ANQGSEA. Trimming pared 4 bases from V and 2 bases from J, leaving 9 bases between. The CDR3 runs 14 residues. The sample holds one count of this clone. Its antigen is not known. This PCR relied on a set of 60 Vbeta primers and 13 Jbeta primers. Repertoires were generated with immunoSEQ multiplex PCR, while TCRdb's copy carries only in-frame clones and drops some. The sample has approximately 300,000 clones; approximately 84% are singletons. The sample consisted of PBMCs. The receptor's source is a woman aged 35 to 49 in good health and CMV-seropositive. The V and J genes are TRBV29-1 and TRBJ1-6; D is ambiguous. CDR3 nucleotide sequence: TGCAGCGTTGGGGAGGGCGCCTATAATTCACCCCTCCACTTT. Residues: CSVGEGAYNSPLHF.